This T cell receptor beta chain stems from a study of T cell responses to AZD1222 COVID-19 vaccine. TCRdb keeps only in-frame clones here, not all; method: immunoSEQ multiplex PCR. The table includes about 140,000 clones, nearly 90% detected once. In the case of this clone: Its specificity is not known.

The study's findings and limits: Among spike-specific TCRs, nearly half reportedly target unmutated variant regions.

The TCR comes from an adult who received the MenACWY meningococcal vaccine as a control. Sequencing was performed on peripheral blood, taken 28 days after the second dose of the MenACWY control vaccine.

This chain's CDR3 is CASSSVTNWNTEAFF. CDR3 DNA sequence: TGCGCCAGCAGCTCCGTGACAAACTGGAACACTGAAGCTTTCTTT. V and J are TRBV5-1 and TRBJ1-1; no definite D call. The germline V gene has CDR1 SGHRS and CDR2 YFSETQ. The CDR3 extends over 15 amino acids. Trimming removed 3 bases from V and 1 base from J, with 13 bases in between.